This T cell receptor beta chain was sequenced in a study of response to subunit inactivated influenza vaccine. The CDR3 is 13 amino acids. Per the germline V gene, CDR1 is SGHTS and CDR2 is YDEGEE. Trimming stripped 6 bases from V and 7 bases from J, with 14 bases between. There are many counts of this clonotype. From the RT-PCR reads, TCRdb called clonotypes with MiXCR, one entry per CDR3 protein. The profile shows 450,000 to 550,000 distinct CDR3 sequences, approximately 24% of them singletons. The receptor comes from a man between 45 and 60 years old who received an inactivated influenza vaccine. This sample comprised CD4+ T cells sorted from PBMCs, obtained more than 4 days after vaccination. The chain links TRBV5-8 to TRBJ2-1, with D possibly matching TRBD2 (5 bases). The CDR3 DNA is TGTGCCAGCACCCTCATCGGGGAGAATGAGCAGTTCTTC. Its protein product is CASTLIGENEQFF.